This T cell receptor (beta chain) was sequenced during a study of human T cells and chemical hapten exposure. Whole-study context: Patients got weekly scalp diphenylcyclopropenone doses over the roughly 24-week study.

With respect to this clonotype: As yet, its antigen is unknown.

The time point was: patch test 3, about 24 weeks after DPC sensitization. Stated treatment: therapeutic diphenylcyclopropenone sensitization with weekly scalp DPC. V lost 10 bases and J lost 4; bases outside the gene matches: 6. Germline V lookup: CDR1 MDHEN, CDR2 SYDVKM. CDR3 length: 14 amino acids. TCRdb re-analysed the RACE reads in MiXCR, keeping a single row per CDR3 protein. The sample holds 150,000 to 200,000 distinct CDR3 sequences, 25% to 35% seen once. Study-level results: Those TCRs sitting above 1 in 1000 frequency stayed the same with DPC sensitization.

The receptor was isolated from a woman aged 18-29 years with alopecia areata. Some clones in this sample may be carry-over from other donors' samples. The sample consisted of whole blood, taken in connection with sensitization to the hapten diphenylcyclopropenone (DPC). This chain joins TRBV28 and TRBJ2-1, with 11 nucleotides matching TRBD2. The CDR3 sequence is CATGTSGSYNEQFF. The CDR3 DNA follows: TGTGCCACCGGGACTAGCGGTTCTTACAATGAGCAGTTCTTC.